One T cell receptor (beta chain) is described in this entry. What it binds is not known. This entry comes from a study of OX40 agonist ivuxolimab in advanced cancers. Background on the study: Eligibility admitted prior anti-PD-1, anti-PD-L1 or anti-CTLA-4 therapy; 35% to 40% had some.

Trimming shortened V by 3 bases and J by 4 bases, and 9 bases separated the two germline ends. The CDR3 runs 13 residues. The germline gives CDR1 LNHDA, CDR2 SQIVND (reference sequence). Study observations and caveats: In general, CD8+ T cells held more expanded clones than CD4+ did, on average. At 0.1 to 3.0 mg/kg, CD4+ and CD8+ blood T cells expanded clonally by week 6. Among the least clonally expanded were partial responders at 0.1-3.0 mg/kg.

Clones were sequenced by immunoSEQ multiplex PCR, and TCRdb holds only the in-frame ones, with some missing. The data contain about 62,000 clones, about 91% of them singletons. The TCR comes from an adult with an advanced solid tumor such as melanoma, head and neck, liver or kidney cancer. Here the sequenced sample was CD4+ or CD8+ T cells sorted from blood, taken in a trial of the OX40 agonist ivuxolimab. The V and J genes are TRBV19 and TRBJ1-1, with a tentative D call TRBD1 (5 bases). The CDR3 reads CASSMGGATEAFF. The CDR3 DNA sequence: TGTGCCAGTAGTATGGGAGGGGCCACTGAAGCTTTCTTT.